This T cell receptor beta chain came from a study of a mutant IDH1 vaccine in newly diagnosed glioma. Germline CDR1 reads MNHEY; CDR2 reads SMNVEV (reference sequence). V gave up 6 bases and J gave up 6 bases, with 23 bases separating them. The CDR3 sequence is 16 residues long. With regard to this clone: Its antigen is unidentified.

Time point specified: week 47, end of study. Vaccine doses each comprised 300 ug of mutant IDH1 20-mer peptide, with topical imiquimod. Assay: immunoSEQ multiplex PCR; the TCRdb copy retains only in-frame clones and omits some. Counted here are some 60,000 clones, roughly four fifths occurring once; the ten biggest clones make up approximately 3.4%. Sequencing was performed on PBMCs, taken from a glioma patient whose treatment included an IDH1 peptide vaccine. The receptor comes from a woman between 45 and 60 years old with glioma. The rearrangement links TRBV27 to TRBJ1-2; possibly TRBD1 for D (6 bases). The CDR3 protein is CASRGAPIGPYNGYTF. In nucleotides, the CDR3 is TGTGCCAGCAGGGGGGCCCCCATCGGGCCGTATAATGGCTACACCTTC.